These 5 T cell receptor beta chains were sequenced from one sample in a study of response to subunit inactivated influenza vaccine. A single record per CDR3 protein comes from TCRdb applying MiXCR to the RT-PCR reads. The sample yields 700,000 to 900,000 distinct CDR3 sequences, around 21% seen once. The sample was PBMCs from blood, taken roughly 5 days after vaccination. The receptors shown here come from a man aged 50-60 years who received an inactivated influenza vaccine.

The chain employs TRBV18 and TRBJ2-1; D not certain. CDR1 is KGHSH, CDR2 LQKENI, per germline. This CDR3 comprises 13 residues. V was clipped by 6 bases and J by 8 bases, with 14 bases between them. The CDR3 loop reads CASSPRLIYEQFF. CDR3 in DNA: TGTGCCAGCTCCCCCAGGCTAATTTATGAGCAGTTCTTC.

Only a few counts were recorded for this clonotype. This chain links TRBV7-3 with TRBJ2-5; the D gene is possibly TRBD2 (6 bases). Germline CDR1 SGHTA, CDR2 FQGTGA. CDR3 length equals 16 residues. V dropped 1 base and J dropped 2 bases, with 14 bases sitting between them. CDR3 DNA sequence: TGTGCCAGCAGCTTAAATCCTAGCGTGGGACAAGAGACCCAGTACTTC. Encoded protein: CASSLNPSVGQETQYF.

This clonotype showed up just a few times. J is TRBJ1-6 and V is TRBV7-9, with D possibly matching TRBD1 (5 bases). Trimming cost V 1 base and J 10 bases, with 8 bases left between them. This CDR3 region has 13 residues. Looked up from germline, CDR1 is SEHNR and CDR2 is FQNEAQ (reference sequence). CDR3 sequence (DNA): TGTGCCAGCAGCTTAGAGGGGTCGTCACCCCTCCACTTT. Its protein is CASSLEGSSPLHF.

This sequence joins TRBV5-6 and TRBJ1-2; tentative D call: TRBD1 (5 bases). V lost 3 bases and J 3 bases, leaving 15 bases between the germline ends. This CDR3 has 15 residues. The germline gives CDR1 SGHDT, CDR2 YYEEEE. The CDR3 bases are TGTGCCAGCAGCTCTTCCAGGGACTACGACTATGGCTACACCTTC. Translated, it gives CASSSSRDYDYGYTF.

The CDR3 here is CATSDPPNEQFF. Here the CDR3 DNA reads TGTGCCACCAGTGATCCCCCTAATGAGCAGTTCTTC. The chain recombines TRBV24-1 with TRBJ2-1, with unresolved D. Germline V gives CDR1 KGHDR, CDR2 SFDVKD. CDR3 size: 12 residues. The germline V and J ends were trimmed by 3 bases and 7 bases, with 6 bases remaining between them.